The next 6 T cell receptor beta chains were all read from a single sample in a study of shared clonotypes between healthy human individuals. Clones were sequenced by immunoSEQ multiplex PCR, and TCRdb holds only the in-frame ones, with some missing. The sample records over 850,000 clones, approximately 78% being singletons. The material sequenced was memory CD4+ T cells from PBMCs. Noted subset: CD45RA-negative fraction. These receptors were obtained from a man in his late teens or twenties in good health. Some clones in this sample may be carry-over from other donors' samples.

As for this clone: Other DNA sequences from this sample encode an identical CDR3 as well. V gene TRBV6-1 combines with J gene TRBJ1-1; no clear D gene. This CDR3 spans 12 amino acids. V lost 5 bases, J lost 1 base, and 5 bases lay in between. In germline, CDR1 is MNHNS, CDR2 SASEGT. DNA for the CDR3: TGTGCCAGCAGTCGGAGGAACACTGAAGCTTTCTTT. Residues: CASSRRNTEAFF.

Only one count was recorded for this clone. J is TRBJ2-7 and V is TRBV6-6, with D perhaps TRBD1 (6 bases). The CDR3 length is 13 residues. The germline V and J ends were trimmed by 8 bases and 2 bases, with 13 bases remaining between them. Per germline, CDR1 MNHNY and CDR2 SVGAGI (reference sequence). The CDR3, as DNA: TGTGCCAGCCAAAGGACAGCAGCCTACGAGCAGTACTTC. Its translation: CASQRTAAYEQYF.

The chain has TRBV11-2 and TRBJ1-1; 7 positions match TRBD1. The CDR3 runs to 13 residues. Trimming at V came to 3 bases and at J to 7 bases, leaving 5 bases not matched to a gene. From germline, CDR1 is SGHAT and CDR2 FQNNGV. Here the CDR3 reads CASSFGQGGEAFF. The CDR3, as DNA: TGTGCCAGCAGCTTCGGGCAGGGGGGTGAAGCTTTCTTT.

Comments on this clone: Different DNA sequences within this sample yield the same CDR3. The chain links TRBV5-1 to TRBJ1-1; possible D gene TRBD1, 5 bases. V was shortened by 0 bases and J by 1 base, with 7 bases between the two germline ends. Germline V gives CDR1 SGHRS, CDR2 YFSETQ. This CDR3 has 14 amino acids. The CDR3 DNA sequence: TGCGCCAGCAGCTTGGGGGACGGGAACACTGAAGCTTTCTTT. This sequence encodes CASSLGDGNTEAFF.

The sample holds one count of this clone. The chain is built from TRBV28 and TRBJ2-6; 8 bases line up with TRBD1. Germline CDR1 is MDHEN and CDR2 is SYDVKM. The CDR3 runs 20 residues. The trim removed 6 bases at V and 4 bases at J, leaving 20 bases unmatched. This CDR3 is CASSPAKRGQGAKGANVLTF. CDR3 nucleotides: TGTGCCAGCAGCCCCGCAAAAAGGGGGCAGGGGGCAAAGGGGGCCAACGTCCTGACTTTC. Using reference TRBV28 and TRBJ2-6 for the parts outside the CDR3, the full variable domain is DVKVTQSSRYLVKRTGEKVFLECVQDMDHENMFWYRQDPGLGLRLIYFSYDVKMKEKGDIPEGYSVSREKKERFSLILESASTNQTSMYLCASSPAKRGQGAKGANVLTFGAGSRLTVL.

The rearrangement uses TRBV7-3 and TRBJ2-1, with 8 bases identical to TRBD2. The length of the CDR3 is 15 residues. Germline loops: CDR1 SGHTA, CDR2 FQGTGA. V lost 2 bases to trimming and J lost 9 bases; unmatched junction nucleotides: 9. The CDR3 protein is CASSLGTSRGGEQFF. The CDR3 bases are TGTGCCAGCAGCTTAGGGACTAGTCGGGGTGGTGAGCAGTTCTTC.